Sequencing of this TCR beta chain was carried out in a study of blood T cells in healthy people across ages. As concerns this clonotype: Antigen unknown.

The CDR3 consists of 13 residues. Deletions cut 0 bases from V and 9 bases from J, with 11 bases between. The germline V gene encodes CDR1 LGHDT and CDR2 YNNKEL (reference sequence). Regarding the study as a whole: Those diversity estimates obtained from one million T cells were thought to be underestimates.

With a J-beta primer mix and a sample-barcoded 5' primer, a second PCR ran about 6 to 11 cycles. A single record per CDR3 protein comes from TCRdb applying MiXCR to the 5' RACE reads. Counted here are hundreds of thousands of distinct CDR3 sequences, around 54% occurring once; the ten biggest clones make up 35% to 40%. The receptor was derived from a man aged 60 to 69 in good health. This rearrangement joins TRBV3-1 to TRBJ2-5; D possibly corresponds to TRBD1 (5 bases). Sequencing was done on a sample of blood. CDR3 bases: TGTGCCAGCAGCCAAGATCAGGGCGGCGCCCAGTACTTC. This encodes CASSQDQGGAQYF.